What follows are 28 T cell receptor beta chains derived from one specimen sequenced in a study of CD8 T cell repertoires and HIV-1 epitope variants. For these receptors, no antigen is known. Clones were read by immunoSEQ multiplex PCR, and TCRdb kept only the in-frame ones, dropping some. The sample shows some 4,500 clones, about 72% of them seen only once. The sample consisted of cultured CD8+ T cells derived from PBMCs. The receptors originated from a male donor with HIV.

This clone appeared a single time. The CDR3, as DNA: TGTGCCAGCAGTTTAGGGTATCGGGTAGTTGAGCTGTTTTTT. It encodes CASSLGYRVVELFF. The V call is TRBV28, the J call TRBJ2-2; no definite D call. V lost 2 bases and J lost 11, with 15 bases in between. This CDR3 has 14 residues. Germline-derived CDR1 and CDR2 are MDHEN and SYDVKM.

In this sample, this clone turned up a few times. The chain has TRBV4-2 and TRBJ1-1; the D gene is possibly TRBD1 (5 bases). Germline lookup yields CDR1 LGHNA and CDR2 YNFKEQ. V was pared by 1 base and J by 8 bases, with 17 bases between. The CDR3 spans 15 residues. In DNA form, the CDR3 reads TGTGCCAGCAGCCAAGTAAGTGGCAGGGATATCGAAGCTTTCTTT. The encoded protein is CASSQVSGRDIEAFF.

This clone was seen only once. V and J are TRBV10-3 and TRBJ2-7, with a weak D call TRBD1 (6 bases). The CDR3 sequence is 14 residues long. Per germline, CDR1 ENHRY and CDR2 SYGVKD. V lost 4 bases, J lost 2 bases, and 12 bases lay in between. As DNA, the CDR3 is TGTGCCATCAGTGGGGTCGGGGACACCTACGAGCAGTACTTC. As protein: CAISGVGDTYEQYF.

The CDR3 DNA reads as TGTGCCAGCAGCCAATCAAAGTCCCGGGCCGCCGGGGAGCTGTTTTTT. Encoded protein: CASSQSKSRAAGELFF. The chain is built from TRBV16 and TRBJ2-2; no firm D call. Germline CDR1 and CDR2: KGHSY and FQNENV. Trimming left V 0 bases short and J 6 bases short, with 14 bases between. The CDR3 sequence is 16 residues long.

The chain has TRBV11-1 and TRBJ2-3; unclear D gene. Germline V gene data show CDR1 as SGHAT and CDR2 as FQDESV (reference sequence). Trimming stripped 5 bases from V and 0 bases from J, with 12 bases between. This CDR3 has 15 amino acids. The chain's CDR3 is CASSPLRASTDTQYF. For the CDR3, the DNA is TGTGCCAGCAGCCCCTTAAGGGCTAGCACAGATACGCAGTATTTT.

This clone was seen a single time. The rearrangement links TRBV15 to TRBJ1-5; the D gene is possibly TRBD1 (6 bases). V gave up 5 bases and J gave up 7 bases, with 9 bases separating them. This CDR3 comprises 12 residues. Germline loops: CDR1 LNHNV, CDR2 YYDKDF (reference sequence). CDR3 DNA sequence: TGTGCCACCAGCGTCAGGGGACAGCCCCAGCATTTT. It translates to CATSVRGQPQHF.

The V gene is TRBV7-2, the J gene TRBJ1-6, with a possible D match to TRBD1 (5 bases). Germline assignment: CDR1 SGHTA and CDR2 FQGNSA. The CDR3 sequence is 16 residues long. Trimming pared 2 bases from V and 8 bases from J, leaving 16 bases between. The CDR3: CASSLLISGWDSPLHF. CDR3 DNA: TGTGCCAGCAGCTTACTTATTTCAGGGTGGGATTCACCCCTCCACTTT.

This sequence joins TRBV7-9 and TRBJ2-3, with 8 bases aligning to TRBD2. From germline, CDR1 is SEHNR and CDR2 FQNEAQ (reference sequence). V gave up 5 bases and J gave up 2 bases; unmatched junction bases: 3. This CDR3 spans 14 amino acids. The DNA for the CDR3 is TGTGCCAGCAGCACTAGCGGCAACACAGATACGCAGTATTTT. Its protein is CASSTSGNTDTQYF.

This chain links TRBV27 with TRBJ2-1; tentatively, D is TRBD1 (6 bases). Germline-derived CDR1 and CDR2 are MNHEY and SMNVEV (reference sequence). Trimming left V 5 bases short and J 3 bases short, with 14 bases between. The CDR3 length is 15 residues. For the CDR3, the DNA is TGTGCCAGCAGTAGCCTAACAGGGTTCTACAATGAGCAGTTCTTC. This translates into CASSSLTGFYNEQFF.

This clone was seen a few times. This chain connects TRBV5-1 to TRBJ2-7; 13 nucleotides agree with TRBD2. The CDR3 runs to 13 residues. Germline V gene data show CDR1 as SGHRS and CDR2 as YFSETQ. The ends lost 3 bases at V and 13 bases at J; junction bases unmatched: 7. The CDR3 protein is CASSYSGTSGEYF. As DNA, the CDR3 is TGCGCCAGCAGCTACTCCGGGACTAGCGGGGAATACTTC.

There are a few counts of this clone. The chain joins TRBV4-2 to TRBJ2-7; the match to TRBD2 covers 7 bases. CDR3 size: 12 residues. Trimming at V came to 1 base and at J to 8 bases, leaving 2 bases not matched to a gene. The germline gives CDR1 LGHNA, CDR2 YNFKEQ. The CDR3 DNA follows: TGTGCCAGCAGCCAAGCGGGGGGACAGCAGTACTTC. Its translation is CASSQAGGQQYF.

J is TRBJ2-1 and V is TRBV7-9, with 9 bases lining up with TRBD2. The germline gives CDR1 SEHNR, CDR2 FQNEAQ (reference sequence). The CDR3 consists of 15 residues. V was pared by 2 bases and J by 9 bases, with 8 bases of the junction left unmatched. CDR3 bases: TGTGCCAGCAGCTTAACGGCGGGAGGGCCGACTGAGCAGTTCTTC. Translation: CASSLTAGGPTEQFF.

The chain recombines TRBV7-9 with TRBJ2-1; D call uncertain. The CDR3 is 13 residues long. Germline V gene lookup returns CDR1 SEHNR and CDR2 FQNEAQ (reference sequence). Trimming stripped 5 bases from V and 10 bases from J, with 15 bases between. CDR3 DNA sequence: TGTGCCAGCAGCCCCGAACTAACGGGCGAGCAGTTCTTC. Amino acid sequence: CASSPELTGEQFF.

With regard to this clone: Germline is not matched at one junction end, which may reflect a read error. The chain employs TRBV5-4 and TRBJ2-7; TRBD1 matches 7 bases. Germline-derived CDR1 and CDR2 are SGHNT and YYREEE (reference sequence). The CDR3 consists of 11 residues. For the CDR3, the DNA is TGTGCCAGCAGCTTGACAGGGGAGCGGTACTTC. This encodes CASSLTGERYF.

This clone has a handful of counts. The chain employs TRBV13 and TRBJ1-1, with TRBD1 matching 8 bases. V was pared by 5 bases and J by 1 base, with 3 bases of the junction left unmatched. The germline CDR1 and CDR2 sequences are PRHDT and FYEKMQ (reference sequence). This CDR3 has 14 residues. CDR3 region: CASSEGQGNTEAFF. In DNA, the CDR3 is TGTGCCAGCAGCGAAGGACAGGGGAACACTGAAGCTTTCTTT.

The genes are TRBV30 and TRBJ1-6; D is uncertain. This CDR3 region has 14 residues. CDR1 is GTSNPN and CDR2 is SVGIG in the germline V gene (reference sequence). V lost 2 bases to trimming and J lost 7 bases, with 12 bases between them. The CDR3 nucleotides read TGTGCCTGGAGTAGAGGGCAGGACAATTCACCCCTCCACTTT. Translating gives CAWSRGQDNSPLHF.

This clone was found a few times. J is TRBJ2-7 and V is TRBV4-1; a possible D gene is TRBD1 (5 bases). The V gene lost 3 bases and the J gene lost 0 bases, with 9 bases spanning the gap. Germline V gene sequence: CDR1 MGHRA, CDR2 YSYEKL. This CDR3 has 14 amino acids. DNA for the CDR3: TGCGCCAGCAGCCAGGCTACAGGCTCCTACGAGCAGTACTTC. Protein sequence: CASSQATGSYEQYF.

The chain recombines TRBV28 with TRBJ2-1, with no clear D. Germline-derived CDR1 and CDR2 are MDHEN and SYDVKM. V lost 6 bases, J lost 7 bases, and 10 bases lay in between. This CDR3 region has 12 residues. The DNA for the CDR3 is TGTGCCAGCAGGAACCCTCCGAATGAGCAGTTCTTC. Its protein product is CASRNPPNEQFF.

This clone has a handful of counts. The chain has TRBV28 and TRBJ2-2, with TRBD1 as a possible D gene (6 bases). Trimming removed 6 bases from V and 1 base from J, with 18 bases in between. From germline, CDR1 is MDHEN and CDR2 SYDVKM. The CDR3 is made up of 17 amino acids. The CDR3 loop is CASSHLKGDVNTGELFF. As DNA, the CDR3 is TGTGCCAGCAGCCATCTTAAGGGGGATGTGAACACCGGGGAGCTGTTTTTT.

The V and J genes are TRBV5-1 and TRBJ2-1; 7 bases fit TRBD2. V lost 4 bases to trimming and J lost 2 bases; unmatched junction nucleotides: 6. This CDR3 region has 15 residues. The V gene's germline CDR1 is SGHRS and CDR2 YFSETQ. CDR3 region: CASSVSGTTYNEQFF. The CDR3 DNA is TGCGCCAGCAGCGTCTCCGGGACTACCTACAATGAGCAGTTCTTC.

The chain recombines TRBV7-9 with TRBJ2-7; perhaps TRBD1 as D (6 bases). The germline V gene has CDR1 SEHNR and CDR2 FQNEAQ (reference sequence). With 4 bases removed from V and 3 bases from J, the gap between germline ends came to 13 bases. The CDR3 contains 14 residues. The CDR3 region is CASSSLQGFYEQYF. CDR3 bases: TGTGCCAGCAGCTCCCTACAGGGTTTCTACGAGCAGTACTTC.

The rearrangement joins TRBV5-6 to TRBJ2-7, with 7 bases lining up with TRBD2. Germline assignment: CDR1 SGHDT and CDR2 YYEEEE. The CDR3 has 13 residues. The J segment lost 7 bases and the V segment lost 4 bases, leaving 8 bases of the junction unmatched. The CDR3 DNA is TGTGCCAGCAGCCGCGGGGGTATGGAGGAGCAGTACTTC. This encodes CASSRGGMEEQYF.

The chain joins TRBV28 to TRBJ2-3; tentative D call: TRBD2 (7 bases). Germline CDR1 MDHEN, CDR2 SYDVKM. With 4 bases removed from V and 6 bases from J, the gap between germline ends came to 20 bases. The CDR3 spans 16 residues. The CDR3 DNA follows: TGTGCCAGCAGTTACGGGCCGGGGGGCGCAGGCGATACGCAGTATTTT. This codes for CASSYGPGGAGDTQYF.

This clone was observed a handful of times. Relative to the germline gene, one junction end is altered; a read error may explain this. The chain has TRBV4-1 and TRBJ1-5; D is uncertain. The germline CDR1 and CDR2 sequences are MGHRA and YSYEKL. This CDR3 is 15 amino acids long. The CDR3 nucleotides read TGCGCCAGCAGCGAAGAATGGGGATTAAATCAGCCCCAGCATTTT. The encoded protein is CASSEEWGLNQPQHF.

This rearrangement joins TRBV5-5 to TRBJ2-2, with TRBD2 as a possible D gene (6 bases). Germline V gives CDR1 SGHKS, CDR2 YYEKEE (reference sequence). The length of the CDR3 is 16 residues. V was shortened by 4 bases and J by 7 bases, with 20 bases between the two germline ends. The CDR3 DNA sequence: TGTGCCAGCAGCCCCCCGGTCTGGAGGGCCATCGGGGAGCTGTTTTTT. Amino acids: CASSPPVWRAIGELFF.

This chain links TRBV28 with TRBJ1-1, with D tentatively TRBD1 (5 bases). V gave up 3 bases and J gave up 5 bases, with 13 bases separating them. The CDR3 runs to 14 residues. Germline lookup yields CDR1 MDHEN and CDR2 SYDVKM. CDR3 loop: CASSLDLGETEAFF. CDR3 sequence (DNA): TGTGCCAGCAGTTTGGACCTAGGGGAAACTGAAGCTTTCTTT.

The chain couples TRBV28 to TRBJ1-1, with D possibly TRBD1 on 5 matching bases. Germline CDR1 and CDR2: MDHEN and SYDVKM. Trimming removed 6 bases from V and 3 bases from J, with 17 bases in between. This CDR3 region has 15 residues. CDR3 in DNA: TGTGCCAGCAGCCGCCGGGACCGTAGGGACACTGAAGCTTTCTTT. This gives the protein CASSRRDRRDTEAFF. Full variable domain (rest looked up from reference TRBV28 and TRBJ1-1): DVKVTQSSRYLVKRTGEKVFLECVQDMDHENMFWYRQDPGLGLRLIYFSYDVKMKEKGDIPEGYSVSREKKERFSLILESASTNQTSMYLCASSRRDRRDTEAFFGQGTRLTVV.

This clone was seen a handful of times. As DNA, the CDR3 is TGTGCCAGCAGTGGTCCGTGGCAGTTACAGGATCAGCCCCAGCATTTT. Its translation is CASSGPWQLQDQPQHF. V is TRBV2 and J is TRBJ1-5, with a tentative D call TRBD1 (5 bases). Germline V gene sequence: CDR1 SNHLY, CDR2 FYNNEI. The CDR3 runs to 16 residues. Trimming pared 4 bases from V and 5 bases from J, leaving 18 bases between.